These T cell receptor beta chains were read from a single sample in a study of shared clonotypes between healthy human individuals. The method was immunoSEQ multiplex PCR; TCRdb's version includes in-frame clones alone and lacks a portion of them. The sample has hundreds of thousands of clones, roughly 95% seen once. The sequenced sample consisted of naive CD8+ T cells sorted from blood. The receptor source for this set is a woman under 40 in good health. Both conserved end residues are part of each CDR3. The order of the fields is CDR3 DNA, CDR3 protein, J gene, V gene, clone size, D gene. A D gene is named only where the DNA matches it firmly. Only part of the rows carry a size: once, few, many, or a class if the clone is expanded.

CDR3nt: TGTGCCAGCAGCTCCAGGGACAGGGAACAAACCTACGAGCAGTACTTC
CDR3aa: CASSSRDREQTYEQYF
j_gene: TRBJ2-7
v_gene: TRBV7-8
abundance: NA
d_gene: TRBD1

CDR3nt: TGTGCCAGCACCACCGGGGGGACAGGGTGGGTTGAGGGTGGCTACACCTTC
CDR3aa: CASTTGGTGWVEGGYTF
j_gene: TRBJ1-2
v_gene: TRBV28
abundance: NA
d_gene: TRBD1

CDR3nt: TGTGCCATCAGTGAGTCAGTGTCCTACAATGAGCAGTTCTTC
CDR3aa: CAISESVSYNEQFF
j_gene: TRBJ2-1
v_gene: TRBV10-3
abundance: NA
d_gene: NA

CDR3nt: TGTGCCAGCAGCTTAGTGGCGGCAGGGGATCTAGATGGCTACACCTTC
CDR3aa: CASSLVAAGDLDGYTF
j_gene: TRBJ1-2
v_gene: TRBV7-6
abundance: NA
d_gene: NA

CDR3nt: TGTGCCAGTACTTATAAACCATTCCGCTATCAAGACCATGGCTACACCTTC
CDR3aa: CASTYKPFRYQDHGYTF
j_gene: TRBJ1-2
v_gene: TRBV19
abundance: NA
d_gene: NA

CDR3nt: TGTGCCAGTAGTTGGACAGGAAGCTCCTACGAGCAGTACTTC
CDR3aa: CASSWTGSSYEQYF
j_gene: TRBJ2-7
v_gene: TRBV19
abundance: NA
d_gene: TRBD1

CDR3nt: TGTGCCAGCAGTGAAGTCGGTAGCGGAGGGGTCGGGGAGCTGTTTTTT
CDR3aa: CASSEVGSGGVGELFF
j_gene: TRBJ2-2
v_gene: TRBV2
abundance: NA
d_gene: NA

CDR3nt: TGTGCCAGCAGTTTATATACCGGGAGCAATCAGCCCCAGCATTTT
CDR3aa: CASSLYTGSNQPQHF
j_gene: TRBJ1-5
v_gene: TRBV28
abundance: NA
d_gene: NA

CDR3nt: TGCGCCAGCAGCTTGGCCGATAGTAGCCATGGCTACACCTTC
CDR3aa: CASSLADSSHGYTF
j_gene: TRBJ1-2
v_gene: TRBV5-1
abundance: few
d_gene: NA

CDR3nt: TGTGCCAGCAGCTTAGGGGGGACAGGCTATGGCTACACCTTC
CDR3aa: CASSLGGTGYGYTF
j_gene: TRBJ1-2
v_gene: TRBV13
abundance: once
d_gene: TRBD1

CDR3nt: TGTGCCAGCAGTGTACGGACAGGGCGGACCTACGAGCAGTACTTC
CDR3aa: CASSVRTGRTYEQYF
j_gene: TRBJ2-7
v_gene: TRBV2
abundance: once
d_gene: TRBD1